This T cell receptor beta chain was documented in a study of OX40 agonist ivuxolimab in advanced cancers. Study information: Patients got intravenous ivuxolimab at 0.01 to 10 mg/kg every 2 weeks. Partial responses were achieved by three patients, one with hepatocellular carcinoma and two with cutaneous melanoma.

Clones were read by immunoSEQ multiplex PCR, and TCRdb kept only the in-frame ones, dropping some. The sample holds over 35,000 clones; about 80% are singletons and the top ten take about 4%. The sequence was collected from an adult with an advanced solid tumor such as melanoma, head and neck, liver or kidney cancer. The sequencing here drew on CD4+ or CD8+ T cells sorted from blood, taken in a trial of the OX40 agonist ivuxolimab.

CDR3 region: CASSYGTTNEKLFF. The CDR3 nucleotides are TGTGCCAGCAGTTACGGCACGACTAATGAAAAACTGTTTTTT. The chain links TRBV6-5 to TRBJ1-4; D call uncertain. The CDR3 consists of 14 residues. Germline CDR1 reads MNHEY; CDR2 reads SVGAGI. V dropped 2 bases and J dropped 2 bases, with 6 bases sitting between them.